Listed below are T cell receptor beta chains from one sample, sequenced in a study of T cell responses to AZD1222 COVID-19 vaccine. Measured with immunoSEQ multiplex PCR; TCRdb has only the in-frame clones, and not every one. The sample contains some 95,000 clones, 86% of which appear only once. Here the sequenced sample was peripheral blood, taken on day 0 of AZD1222 vaccination. The origin of the receptors is an adult in good health. Both conserved end residues are part of each CDR3. A D gene is named only where the DNA matches it firmly. The size entry is marked missing in some rows and otherwise reads once, few, many or a size class.

TRBV7-6	.	TRBJ2-1	.	TGTGCCAGCAGCTTACAGGGTGTTGGGAATGAGCAGTTCTTC	CASSLQGVGNEQFF
TRBV10-3	.	TRBJ1-4	.	TGTGCCATCAGTGAGGCTCCGGAGGTGGAAAAACTGTTTTTT	CAISEAPEVEKLFF
TRBV5-1	.	TRBJ2-5	.	TGCGCCAGCAGCAGGACTGAGGGAGAGACCCAGTACTTC	CASSRTEGETQYF
TRBV3-1/TRBV3-2	.	TRBJ1-1	.	TGTGCCAGCAGCCCCCTCAGAGGGGGATACTCTGAAGCTTTCTTT	CASSPLRGGYSEAFF
TRBV6-1	.	TRBJ1-6	.	TGTGCCAGCAGTGAAGCTCTGGGGGCGGATTCACCCCTCCACTTT	CASSEALGADSPLHF
TRBV19	TRBD1	TRBJ1-1	.	TGTGCCACAGCGTTGGGGACAGGGAGCGGCGCTGAAGCTTTCTTT	CATALGTGSGAEAFF
TRBV29-1	.	TRBJ2-3	.	TGCAGCGCCAGTAAATCGGGCCCAGATACGCAGTATTTT	CSASKSGPDTQYF
TRBV19	.	TRBJ1-3	.	TGTGCCAGTAGTACCCCTGGCAGGGCCGGAAACACCATATATTTT	CASSTPGRAGNTIYF
TRBV6-4	TRBD1	TRBJ2-1	.	TGTGCCAGCAGTGAGTACAGCTCAGGGGGATATGAGCAGTTCTTC	CASSEYSSGGYEQFF
TRBV28	.	TRBJ2-2	.	TGTGCCAGCACCCAGGGGCAGGGAAACACCGGGGAGCTGTTTTTT	CASTQGQGNTGELFF
TRBV7-7	.	TRBJ2-7	.	TGTGCCAGCAGCATACCTCAGGGCCAGCAGTACTTC	CASSIPQGQQYF
TRBV5-1	TRBD1	TRBJ1-2	.	TGCGCCAGCAGCTTGGTAGGGGGCCATGGCTACACCTTC	CASSLVGGHGYTF
TRBV5-4	TRBD1	TRBJ1-3	.	TGTGCCAGCAGCTTGGAGGGCAGGGGGAACGGAAACACCATATATTTT	CASSLEGRGNGNTIYF
TRBV19	.	TRBJ2-6	.	TGTGCCAGTAGTATAGTGTCCGGGGCTGGGGCCAACGTCCTGACTTTC	CASSIVSGAGANVLTF
TRBV7-2	.	TRBJ2-3	.	TGTGCCAGCAGCTTAGGGGCCAGACCTAGCACAGATACGCAGTATTTT	CASSLGARPSTDTQYF
TRBV27	TRBD1	TRBJ2-5	.	TGTGCCAGCAGTCAGACAGGGGGCGCGCAGACCCAGTACTTC	CASSQTGGAQTQYF
TRBV5-5	.	TRBJ2-5	.	TGTGCCAGCAGCTCAGACTTGACGCAAGAGACCCAGTACTTC	CASSSDLTQETQYF
TRBV7-9	.	TRBJ1-1	.	TGTGCCAGCAGCTTAGCGCAGCCGGGGGGAACTGAAGCTTTCTTT	CASSLAQPGGTEAFF
TRBV4-2	TRBD2	TRBJ2-2	.	TGTGCCAGCAGCCTAACCGGGACTAGCGGGGGCACCGGGGAGCTGTTTTTT	CASSLTGTSGGTGELFF
TRBV11-3	.	TRBJ1-1	few	TGTGCCAGCAGTATAGTCTTTTTGGCGTCCTCGAACACTGAAGCTTTCTTT	CASSIVFLASSNTEAFF
TRBV4-1	TRBD2	TRBJ2-1	.	TGCGCCAGCAGCCAAGATTGGACTAGCGGGGGAACCTACAATGAGCAGTTCTTC	CASSQDWTSGGTYNEQFF
TRBV7-2	.	TRBJ2-5	few	TGTGCCAGCAGCCCCCTCATTAACCTGGAGACCCAGTACTTC	CASSPLINLETQYF
TRBV5-7	.	TRBJ2-7	once	TGTGCCAGCAGCTTGGTAGGTGAGGGGGGAGAACGAGAGCAGTACTTC	CASSLVGEGGEREQYF
TRBV7-6	.	TRBJ2-1	once	TGTGCCAGCAGCCCGGGCCCCGCGTATAATGAGCAGTTCTTC	CASSPGPAYNEQFF
TRBV12-5	.	TRBJ2-5	.	TGTGCTAGTGGTTTGTCGGACAAAATGTACCAAGAGACCCAGTACTTC	CASGLSDKMYQETQYF
TRBV18	TRBD1	TRBJ1-3	.	TGTGCCAGCAGACAGGGTGACTTCTCTGGAAACACCATATATTTT	CASRQGDFSGNTIYF
TRBV6-2/TRBV6-3	TRBD1	TRBJ2-7	.	TGTGCCAGCAGCCTCCCCGACAGGGGGCGATTCTACGAGCAGTACTTC	CASSLPDRGRFYEQYF
TRBV7-8	.	TRBJ2-5	.	TGTGCCAGCAGCTTAGAAGGGGTTTCAGAGACCCAGTACTTC	CASSLEGVSETQYF
TRBV6-5	.	TRBJ1-4	.	TGTGCCAGCAGGAGGACAGCAACTAATGAAAAACTGTTTTTT	CASRRTATNEKLFF
TRBV5-4	TRBD2	TRBJ2-1	.	TGTGCCAGCAGCATCCCGGGACTAGCGGGGACTAATGAGCAGTTCTTC	CASSIPGLAGTNEQFF
TRBV27	.	TRBJ1-1	.	TGTGCCAGCAGTTTATACAGGAACACTGAAGCTTTCTTT	CASSLYRNTEAFF
TRBV4-3	.	TRBJ2-7	few	TGCGCCAGCAGCCAGCACACTCAATACGAGCAGTACTTC	CASSQHTQYEQYF
TRBV6-2/TRBV6-3	TRBD1	TRBJ1-5	.	TGTGCCAGCAGTTCGAGGACAGGGGGTAATCAGCCCCAGCATTTT	CASSSRTGGNQPQHF
TRBV5-6	TRBD2	TRBJ2-7	.	TGTGCCAGCAGCGACACTAGCGTTACCTACGAGCAGTACTTC	CASSDTSVTYEQYF
TRBV6-5	.	TRBJ1-2	.	TGTGCCAGCAGTTCCCGGGACGCCAATAACTATGGCTACACCTTC	CASSSRDANNYGYTF
TRBV4-2	TRBD2	TRBJ2-3	.	TGTGCCAGCAGCCGGCGGGTCGGCGGGAGGGCGGACACAGATACGCAGTATTTT	CASSRRVGGRADTDTQYF
TRBV7-8	.	TRBJ2-2	.	TGTGCCAGCAGGGTGGTAGATACCGGGGAGCTGTTTTTT	CASRVVDTGELFF
TRBV7-2	.	TRBJ1-3	.	TGTGCCAGCAGCTTATACGGGGGAGGCGACACCATATATTTT	CASSLYGGGDTIYF
TRBV18	.	TRBJ2-7	.	TGTGCCAGCTCACCACCGGCAACTTCCTACGAGCAGTACTTC	CASSPPATSYEQYF
TRBV18	.	TRBJ1-5	.	TGTGCCAGCTCACCGGGCCCTGCTTCGGGACAGCCCCAGCATTTT	CASSPGPASGQPQHF
TRBV11-2	TRBD2	TRBJ2-7	.	TGTGCCAGCAGAGGGACTAGCGGATCCTACGAGCAGTACTTC	CASRGTSGSYEQYF
TRBV10-3	.	TRBJ1-6	.	TGTGCCATCAGGGCGACAGCAAGCTCCTATAATTCACCCCTCCACTTT	CAIRATASSYNSPLHF
TRBV19	TRBD1	TRBJ1-3	.	TGTGCCACGTTTTTGCAGGGGGGCTCTGGAAACACCATATATTTT	CATFLQGGSGNTIYF
TRBV27	TRBD2	TRBJ2-2	.	TGTGCCAGCAGTCCGGGACTAAACACCGGGGAGCTGTTTTTT	CASSPGLNTGELFF
TRBV15	.	TRBJ2-2	.	TGTGCCACCAAGCAGGGGAACACCGGGGAGCTGTTTTTT	CATKQGNTGELFF
TRBV4-1	.	TRBJ1-2	.	TGCGCCAGCAGTACCGACAGCAGTTATGGCTACACCTTC	CASSTDSSYGYTF
TRBV6-4	TRBD1	TRBJ1-2	few	TGTGCCAGCAGTGACGGGACAGGGACGGACTATGGCTACACCTTC	CASSDGTGTDYGYTF
TRBV4-3	.	TRBJ1-2	.	TGCGCCAGCAGCCAAGCAGGGGTCCTTGGCTACACCTTC	CASSQAGVLGYTF
TRBV27	.	TRBJ1-1	once	TGTGCCAGTCAGCCGGGGGGGAGGTACACTGAAGCTTTCTTT	CASQPGGRYTEAFF
TRBV19	.	TRBJ2-7	.	TGTGCCAGTAGTGGGGTCAGGGGCATTTTCTACGAGCAGTACTTC	CASSGVRGIFYEQYF
TRBV5-6	TRBD1	TRBJ1-1	few	TGTGCCAGCAGCCGGGAGGATGTTACAGGGGCTGGCACTGAAGCTTTCTTT	CASSREDVTGAGTEAFF
TRBV11-3	TRBD1	TRBJ2-3	.	TGTGCCAGCAGCTTACACAGGGGGGCAGATACGCAGTATTTT	CASSLHRGADTQYF
TRBV4-2	TRBD2	TRBJ2-7	.	TGTGCCAGCAGCCAAGCCGGACTAGCGGGATCCGAGCAGTACTTC	CASSQAGLAGSEQYF
TRBV7-2	.	TRBJ2-1	.	TGTGCCAGCAGCGACCCCCCGGACTATAACAACAATGAGCAGTTCTTC	CASSDPPDYNNNEQFF